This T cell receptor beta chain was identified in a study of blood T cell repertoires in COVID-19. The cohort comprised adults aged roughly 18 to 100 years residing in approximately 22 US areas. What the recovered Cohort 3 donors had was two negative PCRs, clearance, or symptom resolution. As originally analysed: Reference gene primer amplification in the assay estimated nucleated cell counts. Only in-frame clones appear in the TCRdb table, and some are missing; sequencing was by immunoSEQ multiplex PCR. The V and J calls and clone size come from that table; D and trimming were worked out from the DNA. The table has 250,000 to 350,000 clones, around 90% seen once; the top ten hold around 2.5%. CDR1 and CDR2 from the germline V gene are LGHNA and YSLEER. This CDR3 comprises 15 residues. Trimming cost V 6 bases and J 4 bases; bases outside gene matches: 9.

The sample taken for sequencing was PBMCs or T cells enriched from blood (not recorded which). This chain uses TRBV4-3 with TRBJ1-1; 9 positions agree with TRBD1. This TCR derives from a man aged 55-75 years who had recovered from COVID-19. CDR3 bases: TGCGCCAGCAGACCACAGGGGGCGCGAGGCACTGAAGCTTTCTTT. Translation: CASRPQGARGTEAFF.